Listed below are T cell receptor beta chains from one sample, sequenced in a study of immune heterogeneity within non-small cell lung tumors. TCRdb independently ran MiXCR on the multiplex PCR reads; one entry per CDR3 protein. The sample includes some 15,000 distinct CDR3 sequences, about 31% of them seen just once. The sample consisted of lung tumor tissue. The receptors were gathered from a woman in her fifties or sixties with non-small cell lung cancer. The conserved cysteine and the conserved F or W are not part of the CDR3 here.

TRBV19	TRBJ1-5	ASRWGRGTTYSNQPQH
TRBV20-1	TRBJ2-2	SAAGQGARTGELF
TRBV9	-	ASSGDITRGDTQH
TRBV28	TRBJ1-5	ASTPGQYQPQH
TRBV7-3	TRBJ2-1	ASSTNYNEQF
TRBV6-1	TRBJ2-7	ASSYRAGVLYEQY
TRBV28	TRBJ1-4	ASSSPRVSVEKLF
TRBV6-1	TRBJ2-6	ASSEFGGGANVLT
TRBV9	TRBJ2-1	ASSPGTSGNYNEQF
TRBV24-1	TRBJ1-5	ATSDRQGDGQPQH
TRBV5-1	TRBJ1-5	ASSTGTGSQPQH
TRBV25-1	TRBJ2-1	ASSELETGGDSNEQF
TRBV14	TRBJ1-1	ASSRYRGGGTEAF
TRBV27	TRBJ2-7	ASSPTLARAKSYEQY
TRBV7-9	TRBJ2-2	GSSFSGVTGELF
TRBV6-5	TRBJ1-3	ASSYQQGKGNTIY
TRBV5-8	TRBJ1-2	AGSLVGVYGYT
TRBV6-2/TRBV6-3	TRBJ2-2	ASSSSTSGANTGELF
TRBV5-1	TRBJ2-2	ASSLVGANTGELF
TRBV9	TRBJ2-1	ASSVGFANNEQF
TRBV9	TRBJ2-2	ASSPGVGASTGELF
TRBV3-1	TRBJ2-7	ASSQRNEQY
TRBV5-6	TRBJ1-5	ASSRRFGQHSNQPQH
TRBV12-5	TRBJ1-2	ASGLWDSRYGYT
TRBV12-3/TRBV12-4	TRBJ2-5	ASSYRDTEETQY
TRBV9	TRBJ2-1	ASSRYELLTPNEQF
TRBV19	TRBJ1-1	ASSMGQGARNPEAF
TRBV19	TRBJ1-3	ASSITGASSGNTIY
TRBV29-1	TRBJ2-1	SIRRGNEQF
TRBV7-6	TRBJ2-5	ASRLNVVGGQETQY
TRBV27	TRBJ1-6	ASRTGDNSPLH
TRBV24-1	TRBJ2-2	ATSESPGQGVSGELF
TRBV28	TRBJ2-7	ASSPYAGLGGYEQY
TRBV6-5	TRBJ1-6	ASSYSGKGVSPLH
TRBV14	TRBJ2-1	ASSQDWDYRTYNEQF
TRBV4-1	TRBJ1-1	ASSPIQGVSTEAF
TRBV6-1	TRBJ1-6	ASSEALWGQPAGPPLH
TRBV2	TRBJ2-3	ASNGQAGGTGTQY
TRBV3-1	TRBJ2-2	ASSQGRQTGELF
TRBV20-1	TRBJ2-7	SVRPSGASRDEQY
TRBV6-7	TRBJ2-7	ASSPTRAYEQY
TRBV20-1	TRBJ1-5	SARESKALAYSNQPQH
TRBV2	TRBJ2-2	ASSGQRGGLNTGELF
TRBV11-2	TRBJ1-1	ASSLGGFGEAF
TRBV30	TRBJ2-1	AWTPLAGVLDEQF
TRBV27	TRBJ2-2	AISPAVVNTGELF
TRBV19	TRBJ2-7	ASSPSGIREQY
TRBV4-2	TRBJ2-7	ASSLIGGTPVHEQY
TRBV11-2	TRBJ2-3	ASGRGTSGRWADTQY
TRBV6-1	TRBJ1-2	ASSETYYGYT
TRBV7-3	TRBJ2-5	ASRRDGSETQY
TRBV20-1	TRBJ2-1	SARRWDRVNEQF
TRBV19	TRBJ2-1	ASSPGTSGRDEQF
TRBV6-2/TRBV6-3	TRBJ2-1	ASSYSQDREEQF